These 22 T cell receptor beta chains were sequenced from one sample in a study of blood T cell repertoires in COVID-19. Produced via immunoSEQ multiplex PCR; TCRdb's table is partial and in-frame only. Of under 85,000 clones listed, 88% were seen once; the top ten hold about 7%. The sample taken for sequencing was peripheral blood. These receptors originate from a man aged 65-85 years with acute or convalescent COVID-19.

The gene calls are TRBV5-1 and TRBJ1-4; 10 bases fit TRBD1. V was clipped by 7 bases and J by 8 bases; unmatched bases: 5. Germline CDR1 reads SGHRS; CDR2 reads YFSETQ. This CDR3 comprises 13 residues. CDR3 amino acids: CASRTGGREKLFF. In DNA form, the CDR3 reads TGCGCCAGCCGGACAGGGGGTAGGGAAAAACTGTTTTTT.

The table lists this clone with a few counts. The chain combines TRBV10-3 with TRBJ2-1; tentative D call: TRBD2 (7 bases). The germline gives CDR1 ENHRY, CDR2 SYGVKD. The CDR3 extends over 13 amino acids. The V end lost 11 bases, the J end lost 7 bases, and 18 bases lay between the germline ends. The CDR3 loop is CASGEGLVNEQFF. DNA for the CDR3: TGTGCCTCAGGGGAGGGCCTGGTGAATGAGCAGTTCTTC.

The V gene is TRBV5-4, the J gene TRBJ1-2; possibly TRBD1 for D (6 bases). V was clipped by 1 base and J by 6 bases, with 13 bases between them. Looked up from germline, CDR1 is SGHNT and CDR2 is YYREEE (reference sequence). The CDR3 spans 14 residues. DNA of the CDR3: TGTGCCAGCAGCTTGCCCCAGGGGTATAATGGCTACACCTTC. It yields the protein CASSLPQGYNGYTF. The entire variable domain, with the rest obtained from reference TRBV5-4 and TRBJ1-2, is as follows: ETGVTQSPTHLIKTRGQQVTLRCSSQSGHNTVSWYQQALGQGPQFIFQYYREEENGRGNFPPRFSGLQFPNYSSELNVNALELDDSALYLCASSLPQGYNGYTFGSGTRLTVV.

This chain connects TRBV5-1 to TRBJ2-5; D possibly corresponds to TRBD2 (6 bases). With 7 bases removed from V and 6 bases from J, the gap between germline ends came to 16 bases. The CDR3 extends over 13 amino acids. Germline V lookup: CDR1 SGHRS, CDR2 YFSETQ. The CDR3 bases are TGCGCCAGCCGAAGATTCGGGGGAAAGACCCAGTACTTC. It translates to CASRRFGGKTQYF.

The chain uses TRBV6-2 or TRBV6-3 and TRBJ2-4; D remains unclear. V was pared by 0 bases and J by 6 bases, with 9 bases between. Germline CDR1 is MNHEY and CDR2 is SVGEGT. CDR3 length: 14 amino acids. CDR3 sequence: CASSYSLHTNIQYF. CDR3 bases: TGTGCCAGCAGTTACTCCCTCCACACAAACATTCAGTACTTC.

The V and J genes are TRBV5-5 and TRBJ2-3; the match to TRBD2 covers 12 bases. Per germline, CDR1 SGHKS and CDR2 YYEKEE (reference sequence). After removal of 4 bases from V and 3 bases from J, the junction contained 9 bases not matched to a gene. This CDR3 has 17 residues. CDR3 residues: CASSPRLAGDSTDTQYF. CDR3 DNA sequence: TGTGCCAGCAGCCCGAGACTAGCGGGAGATAGTACAGATACGCAGTATTTT.

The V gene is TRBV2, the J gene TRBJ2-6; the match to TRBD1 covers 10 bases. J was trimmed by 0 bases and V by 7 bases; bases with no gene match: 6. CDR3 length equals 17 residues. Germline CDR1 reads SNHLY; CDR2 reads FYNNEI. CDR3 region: CASNRQGASSGANVLTF. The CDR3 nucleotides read TGTGCCAGCAACCGACAGGGGGCGAGCTCTGGGGCCAACGTCCTGACTTTC.

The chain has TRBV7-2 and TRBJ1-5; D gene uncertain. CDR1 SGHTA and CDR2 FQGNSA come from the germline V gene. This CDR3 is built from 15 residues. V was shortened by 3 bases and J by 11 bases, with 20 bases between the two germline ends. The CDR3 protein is CASSLGLLREQAQHF. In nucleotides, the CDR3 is TGTGCCAGCAGCTTGGGCCTTCTCCGGGAGCAGGCCCAGCATTTT.

CDR3 nucleotides: TGTGCCAGCAGCCAAACATTCAACAATCAGCCCCAGCATTTT. Translating it yields CASSQTFNNQPQHF. The chain recombines TRBV3-1 (or the pseudogene TRBV3-2) with TRBJ1-5; no firm D call. V lost 2 bases and J 3 bases, leaving 8 bases between the germline ends. CDR3 length: 14 amino acids. Germline lookup yields CDR1 LGHDT and CDR2 YNNKEL (reference sequence).

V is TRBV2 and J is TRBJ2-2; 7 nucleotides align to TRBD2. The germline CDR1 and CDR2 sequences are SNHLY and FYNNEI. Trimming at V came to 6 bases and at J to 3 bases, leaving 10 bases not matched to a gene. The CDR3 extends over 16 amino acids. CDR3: CASSVRLAGYTGELFF. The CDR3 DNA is TGTGCCAGCAGCGTCCGACTAGCAGGTTACACCGGGGAGCTGTTTTTT. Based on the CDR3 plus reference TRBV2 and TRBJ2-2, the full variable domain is EPEVTQTPSHQVTQMGQEVILRCVPISNHLYFYWYRQILGQKVEFLVSFYNNEISEKSEIFDDQFSVERPDGSNFTLKIRSTKLEDSAMYFCASSVRLAGYTGELFFGEGSRLTVL.

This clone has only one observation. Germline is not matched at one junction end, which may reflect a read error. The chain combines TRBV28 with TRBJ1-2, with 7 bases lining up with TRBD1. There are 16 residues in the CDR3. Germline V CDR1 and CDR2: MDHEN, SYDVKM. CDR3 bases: TGTGTCAGCAGTCAACTTCCGACAGGGAGCAACTATGGCTACACCTTC. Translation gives CVSSQLPTGSNYGYTF.

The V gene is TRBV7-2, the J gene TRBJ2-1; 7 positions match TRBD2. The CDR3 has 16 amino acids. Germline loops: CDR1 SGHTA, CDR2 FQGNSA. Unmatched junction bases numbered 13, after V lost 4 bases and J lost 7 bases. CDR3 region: CASSSRVRRESNEQFF. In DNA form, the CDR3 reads TGTGCCAGCAGCTCCCGTGTGAGGCGGGAGTCGAATGAGCAGTTCTTC.

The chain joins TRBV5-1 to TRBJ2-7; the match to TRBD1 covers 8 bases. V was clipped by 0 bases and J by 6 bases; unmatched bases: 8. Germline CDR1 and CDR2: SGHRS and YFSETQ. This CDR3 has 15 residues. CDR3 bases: TGCGCCAGCAGCTTGGAGTCAGGGGGCGCGTCCGAGCAGTACTTC. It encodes CASSLESGGASEQYF.

The CDR3 nucleotides are TGTGCCAGCGCCCAGGGAAGTACTGAAGCTTTCTTT. Protein: CASAQGSTEAFF. The chain links TRBV28 to TRBJ1-1; D might be TRBD1 (5 bases). The CDR3 is made up of 12 amino acids. The V end was cut by 8 bases, the J end by 5 bases, with 12 bases between. Per the germline V gene, CDR1 is MDHEN and CDR2 is SYDVKM. Full variable domain (outside the CDR3, taken from reference TRBV28 and TRBJ1-1): DVKVTQSSRYLVKRTGEKVFLECVQDMDHENMFWYRQDPGLGLRLIYFSYDVKMKEKGDIPEGYSVSREKKERFSLILESASTNQTSMYLCASAQGSTEAFFGQGTRLTVV.

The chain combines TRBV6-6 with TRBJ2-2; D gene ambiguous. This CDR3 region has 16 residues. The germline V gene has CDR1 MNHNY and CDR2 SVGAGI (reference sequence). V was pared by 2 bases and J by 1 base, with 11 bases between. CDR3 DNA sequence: TGTGCCAGCAGTTACACCCAACTCGGGAACACCGGGGAGCTGTTTTTT. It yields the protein CASSYTQLGNTGELFF.

CDR3 sequence: CASQPGDRNEKLFF. The CDR3 nucleotides are TGCGCCAGCCAACCCGGGGATAGGAATGAAAAACTGTTTTTT. The rearrangement uses TRBV4-1 and TRBJ1-4; D remains unclear. Germline loops: CDR1 MGHRA, CDR2 YSYEKL. The CDR3 loop spans 14 amino acids. The germline V and J ends were trimmed by 8 bases and 5 bases, with 15 bases remaining between them.

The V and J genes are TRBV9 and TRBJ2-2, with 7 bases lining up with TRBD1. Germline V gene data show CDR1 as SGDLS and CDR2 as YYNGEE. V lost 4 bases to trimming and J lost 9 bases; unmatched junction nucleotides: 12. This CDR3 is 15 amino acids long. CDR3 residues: CASSPGGFQGRELFF. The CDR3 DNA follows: TGTGCCAGCAGCCCAGGGGGATTTCAGGGCAGGGAGCTGTTTTTT.

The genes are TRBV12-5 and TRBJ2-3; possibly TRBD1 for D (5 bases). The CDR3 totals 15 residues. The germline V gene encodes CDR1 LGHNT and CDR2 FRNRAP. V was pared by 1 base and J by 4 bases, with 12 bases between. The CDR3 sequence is CASGLDQQVPDTQYF. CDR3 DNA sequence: TGTGCTAGTGGTTTGGACCAACAGGTTCCAGATACGCAGTATTTT.

CDR3 in amino acids: CASSMMELPSGNTIYF. CDR3 sequence (DNA): TGTGCCAGCAGCATGATGGAACTACCCTCTGGAAACACCATATATTTT. The J gene is TRBJ1-3, the V gene TRBV7-6; no firm D call. V lost 5 bases, J lost 0 bases, and 14 bases lay in between. Per the germline V gene, CDR1 is SGHVS and CDR2 is FNYEAQ. This CDR3 comprises 16 residues.

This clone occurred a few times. CDR3 in amino acids: CASSRQTEAFF. In nucleotides, the CDR3 is TGTGCCAGCTCACGACAGACAGAAGCTTTCTTT. This rearrangement joins TRBV18 to TRBJ1-1, with a possible D match to TRBD1 (5 bases). The CDR3 totals 11 residues. The V gene lost 4 bases and the J gene lost 8 bases, with 8 bases spanning the gap. Germline V gene lookup returns CDR1 KGHSH and CDR2 LQKENI.

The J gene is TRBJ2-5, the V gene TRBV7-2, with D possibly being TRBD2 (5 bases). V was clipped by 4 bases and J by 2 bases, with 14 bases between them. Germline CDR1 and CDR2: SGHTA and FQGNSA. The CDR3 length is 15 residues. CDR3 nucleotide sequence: TGTGCCAGCAGCTCTGACTTAGGCGGGCAAGAGACCCAGTACTTC. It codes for CASSSDLGGQETQYF.

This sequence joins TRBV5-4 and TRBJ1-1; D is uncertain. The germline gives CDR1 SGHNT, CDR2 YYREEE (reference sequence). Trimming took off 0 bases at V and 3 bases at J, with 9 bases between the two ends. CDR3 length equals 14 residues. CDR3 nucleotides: TGTGCCAGCAGCTTGGGAGGGTTGGACACTGAAGCTTTCTTT. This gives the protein CASSLGGLDTEAFF.